Each of the 24 T cell receptor beta chains below was sequenced from the same sample in a study of beta chain features in type 1 diabetes. All of the isolated RNA was reverse transcribed, so expressed TCRB transcripts were sequenced. The table came from immunoSEQ multiplex PCR; TCRdb's copy has only in-frame clones and leaves some out. Of a few hundred thousand clones in the sample, roughly 10% were seen once. Sequencing was carried out using central memory CD4+ T cells from blood. The receptors shown here come from a man younger than 35 in good health.

The CDR3 protein is CASSPTPGVQETQYF. The CDR3 DNA reads TGTGCCAGCAGTCCGACCCCAGGGGTACAAGAGACCCAGTACTTC. The J gene is TRBJ2-5, the V gene TRBV27, with D perhaps TRBD1 (6 bases). The germline CDR1 and CDR2 sequences are MNHEY and SMNVEV (reference sequence). The CDR3 totals 15 residues. V was pared by 5 bases and J by 2 bases, with 15 bases between.

The chain recombines TRBV11-2 with TRBJ2-2; a possible D gene is TRBD2 (5 bases). From germline, CDR1 is SGHAT and CDR2 FQNNGV. Between the trimmed V and J ends, which lost 5 bases and 2 bases, there was a span of 9 bases. This CDR3 comprises 14 residues. This chain's CDR3 is CASSPGLNTGELFF. In DNA, the CDR3 is TGTGCCAGCAGCCCGGGATTAAACACCGGGGAGCTGTTTTTT. Looking up the rest from reference TRBV11-2 and TRBJ2-2 gives the full variable domain: EAGVAQSPRYKIIEKRQSVAFWCNPISGHATLYWYQQILGQGPKLLIQFQNNGVVDDSQLPKDRFSAERLKGVDSTLKIQPAKLEDSAVYLCASSPGLNTGELFFGEGSRLTVL.

The chain uses TRBV7-3 and TRBJ1-3; 8 bases match TRBD1. The CDR3 is 15 amino acids. With V trimmed by 5 bases and J by 4 bases, 7 bases remained unmatched. CDR1 is SGHTA, CDR2 FQGTGA, per germline. As DNA, the CDR3 is TGTGCCAGCAGCCTAGACAGGGGAGCGGGAAACACCATATATTTT. Protein product: CASSLDRGAGNTIYF.

This clone came up a few times. The chain is built from TRBV4-1 and TRBJ1-2, with no clear D. In germline, CDR1 is MGHRA, CDR2 YSYEKL. This CDR3 is built from 15 residues. V lost 2 bases and J 3 bases, leaving 13 bases between the germline ends. The CDR3 is CASSQSRTEHYGYTF. Here the CDR3 DNA reads TGCGCCAGCAGCCAATCGAGGACGGAGCACTATGGCTACACCTTC.

This chain joins TRBV7-9 and TRBJ2-7; 8 bases align to TRBD1. CDR1 SEHNR and CDR2 FQNEAQ come from the germline V gene (reference sequence). The ends lost 5 bases at V and 1 base at J; junction bases unmatched: 7. The CDR3 covers 15 residues. The CDR3 loop reads CASSRGQGASYEQYF. CDR3 nucleotides: TGTGCCAGCAGCCGAGGACAGGGTGCGTCCTACGAGCAGTACTTC. Drawing the rest from reference TRBV7-9 and TRBJ2-7, the complete variable domain is DTGVSQNPRHKITKRGQNVTFRCDPISEHNRLYWYRQTLGQGPEFLTYFQNEAQLEKSRLLSDRFSAERPKGSFSTLEIQRTEQGDSAMYLCASSRGQGASYEQYFGPGTRLTVT.

In its sample, this clone was seen many times. The chain is built from TRBV6-1 and TRBJ2-1; 7 bases line up with TRBD1. The CDR3 has 14 amino acids. Germline loops: CDR1 MNHNS, CDR2 SASEGT. The V gene end was trimmed by 6 bases and the J gene end by 6 bases; junction bases not matched to a gene: 8. The CDR3 sequence: CASSRDRTFNEQFF. The CDR3 DNA is TGTGCCAGCAGCCGGGACAGAACATTCAATGAGCAGTTCTTC.

This clone was observed at least ten times. The gene calls are TRBV30 and TRBJ1-1, with TRBD1 as a possible D gene (5 bases). The CDR3 extends over 13 amino acids. Germline values: CDR1 GTSNPN, CDR2 SVGIG (reference sequence). The V end was cut by 2 bases, the J end by 4 bases, with 11 bases between. The CDR3 reads CAWSSQGFTEAFF. For the CDR3, the DNA is TGTGCCTGGAGTTCCCAGGGATTCACTGAAGCTTTCTTT.

The rearrangement links TRBV5-1 to TRBJ2-1; D unresolved. The CDR3 extends over 18 amino acids. Germline CDR1 and CDR2: SGHRS and YFSETQ. V was cut by 0 bases and J by 5 bases, with 21 bases left in between. The CDR3 nucleotides are TGCGCCAGCAGCTTGGCCCTGTCCTTTCTTTCCCGGGACAATGAGCAGTTCTTC. This translates into CASSLALSFLSRDNEQFF.

This chain uses TRBV10-3 with TRBJ2-1, with unresolved D. V was shortened by 0 bases and J by 8 bases, with 14 bases between the two germline ends. CDR1 is ENHRY and CDR2 is SYGVKD in the germline V gene. The CDR3 totals 15 residues. The CDR3 here is CAISESIAGLDEQFF. The CDR3 coding sequence is TGTGCCATCAGTGAGTCGATAGCCGGGCTCGATGAGCAGTTCTTC.

In this sample, this clone turned up a few times. The V call is TRBV10-3, the J call TRBJ2-7; 13 bases are a match to TRBD2. The CDR3 length is 17 residues. The V gene's germline CDR1 is ENHRY and CDR2 SYGVKD. V was pared by 0 bases and J by 1 base, with 3 bases of the junction left unmatched. CDR3 loop: CAISESRLAGGSYEQYF. DNA of the CDR3: TGTGCCATCAGTGAGTCTCGACTAGCGGGAGGTTCCTACGAGCAGTACTTC.

This clone was seen many times. The chain links TRBV30 to TRBJ2-5; 8 bases align to TRBD1. This CDR3 has 13 residues. The V gene's germline CDR1 is GTSNPN and CDR2 SVGIG (reference sequence). The CDR3 DNA is TGTGCTTGGGCGGCAGGGGGCACGGAGACCCAGTACTTC. Translating it yields CAWAAGGTETQYF.

In this sample, this clone turned up many times. Just one base apart from a much larger clone, this may be a read error. Other nucleotide sequences in the sample specify the same CDR3. This chain uses TRBV30 with TRBJ2-3, with TRBD2 matching over 15 bases. This CDR3 has 15 residues. V shed 3 bases, J shed 8 bases, and the junction held 6 bases outside the gene matches. Germline V gene data show CDR1 as GTSNPN and CDR2 as SVGIG (reference sequence). CDR3 protein: CAWRRGLAGGGTQYF. CDR3 bases: TGTGCCTGGAGGCGGGGACTAGCGGGAGGAGGTACGCAGTATTTT.

This clone was observed a handful of times. V gene TRBV19 combines with J gene TRBJ2-6, with D unresolved. The CDR3 covers 14 residues. Per germline, CDR1 LNHDA and CDR2 SQIVND (reference sequence). V dropped 6 bases and J dropped 0 bases, with 6 bases sitting between them. Here the CDR3 DNA reads TGTGCCAGTAGCAAGTCCTCTGGGGCCAACGTCCTGACTTTC. This encodes CASSKSSGANVLTF.

The J gene is TRBJ1-1, the V gene TRBV27; D remains unclear. Per germline, CDR1 MNHEY and CDR2 SMNVEV (reference sequence). CDR3 length: 14 amino acids. V lost 8 bases, J lost 5 bases, and 18 bases lay in between. The CDR3 loop reads CASRKLGGVTEAFF. Here the CDR3 DNA reads TGTGCCAGCCGGAAACTCGGTGGGGTTACTGAAGCTTTCTTT.

The genes are TRBV30 and TRBJ2-2; D uncertain. V was clipped by 4 bases and J by 0 bases, with 9 bases between them. The CDR3 consists of 14 residues. Germline CDR1 reads GTSNPN; CDR2 reads SVGIG (reference sequence). As DNA, the CDR3 is TGTGCCTGGAAAGCTTACCCGAACACCGGGGAGCTGTTTTTT. Translated, it gives CAWKAYPNTGELFF.

At least ten counts were recorded for this clone. The CDR3: CASSFLAGEENEQFF. The DNA for the CDR3 is TGTGCCAGCAGCTTTCTAGCGGGAGAAGAGAATGAGCAGTTCTTC. The chain carries TRBV11-1 and TRBJ2-1; 10 bases line up with TRBD2. The V gene's germline CDR1 is SGHAT and CDR2 FQDESV (reference sequence). The CDR3 length is 15 residues. V gave up 3 bases and J gave up 7 bases; unmatched junction bases: 6.

This clone occurred a few times. The chain has TRBV29-1 and TRBJ1-2; D possibly corresponds to TRBD1 (5 bases). Trimming cost V 6 bases and J 9 bases, with 17 bases left between them. The CDR3 has 12 residues. Per the germline V gene, CDR1 is SQVTM and CDR2 is ANQGSEA. This CDR3 reads CSVAPTGVSYTF. The DNA of the CDR3 is TGCAGCGTAGCCCCGACGGGGGTTAGCTACACCTTC.

This sequence joins TRBV21-1 and TRBJ2-5; the table's D call of TRBD1 was not tested on the DNA. TRBV21-1 is a documented pseudogene. CDR3 length equals 15 residues. In DNA, the CDR3 is TGTGCCAGCAGCAAAGTGCCAGGGGGTCAAGAGACCCAGTACTTC. This translates into CASSKVPGGQETQYF.

This clone was found a few times. The genes are TRBV7-9 and TRBJ2-3; D possibly matches TRBD1 or TRBD2 (6 bases each). With 2 bases removed from V and 2 bases from J, the gap between germline ends came to 20 bases. CDR1 SEHNR and CDR2 FQNEAQ come from the germline V gene (reference sequence). This CDR3 contains 18 residues. The CDR3: CASSLFGGQWSNTDTQYF. The CDR3 DNA reads as TGTGCCAGCAGCTTATTTGGGGGGCAATGGAGTAACACAGATACGCAGTATTTT.

This clone was detected only a few times. The chain carries TRBV7-9 and TRBJ2-2; 7 bases line up with TRBD1. CDR3 length: 17 residues. Germline trimming cut 0 bases from V and 3 bases from J; bases unmatched to any gene: 7. Germline loops: CDR1 SEHNR, CDR2 FQNEAQ (reference sequence). This CDR3 is CASSLADRAGYTGELFF. Written as DNA, the CDR3 is TGTGCCAGCAGCTTAGCCGACAGGGCCGGGTACACCGGGGAGCTGTTTTTT.

V is TRBV9 and J is TRBJ2-1; D not resolved. CDR1 SGDLS and CDR2 YYNGEE come from the germline V gene. The CDR3 covers 12 residues. Trimming took off 1 base at V and 7 bases at J, with 6 bases between the two ends. In DNA form, the CDR3 reads TGTGCCAGCAGCGTAACGGTGAATGAGCAGTTCTTC. Protein sequence: CASSVTVNEQFF.

This clone was seen more than once but under ten times. The chain links TRBV25-1 to TRBJ2-7, with unresolved D. V was shortened by 3 bases and J by 1 base, with 7 bases between the two germline ends. The CDR3 spans 13 residues. CDR1 is MGHDK and CDR2 is SYGVNS in the germline V gene. CDR3 in amino acids: CASSDHHSYEQYF. The CDR3 DNA sequence: TGTGCCAGCAGTGACCATCATTCCTACGAGCAGTACTTC.

This clone was detected only a few times. Given a much more abundant clone one base away, this may be a read error. This chain uses TRBV5-1 with TRBJ2-7; D not resolved. V lost 2 bases to trimming and J lost 6 bases, with 15 bases between them. From germline, CDR1 is SGHRS and CDR2 YFSETQ. The CDR3 spans 14 residues. The CDR3 spells CASSFGSAVREQYF. Here the CDR3 DNA reads TGCGCCAGCAGCTTTGGGTCGGCAGTACGCGAGCAGTACTTC.

This clone was observed at least ten times. The rearrangement uses TRBV30 and TRBJ2-2; 7 bases align to TRBD1. The V and J ends lost 4 bases and 4 bases, in that order; junction bases with no gene match: 6. CDR1 GTSNPN and CDR2 SVGIG come from the germline V gene (reference sequence). The length of the CDR3 is 14 residues. CDR3 amino acids: CAWNLQGTTGELFF. CDR3 nucleotides: TGTGCCTGGAATTTACAGGGGACCACCGGGGAGCTGTTTTTT.